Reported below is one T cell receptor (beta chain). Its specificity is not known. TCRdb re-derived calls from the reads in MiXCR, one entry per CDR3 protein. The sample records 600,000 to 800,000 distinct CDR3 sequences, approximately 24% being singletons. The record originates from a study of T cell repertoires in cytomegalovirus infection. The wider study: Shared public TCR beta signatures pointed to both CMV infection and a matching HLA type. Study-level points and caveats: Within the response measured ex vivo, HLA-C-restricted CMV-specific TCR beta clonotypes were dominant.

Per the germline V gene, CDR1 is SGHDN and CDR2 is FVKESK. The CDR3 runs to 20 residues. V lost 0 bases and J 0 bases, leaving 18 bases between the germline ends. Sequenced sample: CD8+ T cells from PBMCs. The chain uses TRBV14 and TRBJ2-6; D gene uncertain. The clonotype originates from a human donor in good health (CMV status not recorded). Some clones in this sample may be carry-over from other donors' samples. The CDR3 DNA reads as TGTGCCAGCAGCCAAGAAAGCCCCAGAGTTTTAAGCTCTGGGGCCAACGTCCTGACTTTC. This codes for CASSQESPRVLSSGANVLTF. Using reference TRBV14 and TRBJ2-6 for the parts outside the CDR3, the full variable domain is EAGVTQFPSHSVIEKGQTVTLRCDPISGHDNLYWYRRVMGKEIKFLLHFVKESKQDESGMPNNRFLAERTGGTYSTLKVQPAELEDSGVYFCASSQESPRVLSSGANVLTFGAGSRLTVL.